The following is a T cell receptor (beta chain) sequence with its context. Antigen unknown. This specimen belongs to a study of cytomegalovirus exposure and HLA in healthy donors. Overall study context: Among around 170 million T cells, an earlier analysis found 120 million or so unique TCR beta sequences. Around 79 million unique TCRs, all from HLA-typed donors, were included in an early release of the data. Study conclusions and caveats: Later, an analysis showed that TCR beta chains associated with HLA were more clonally expanded than others that were equally common. According to a later analysis, donors in an Asian-associated ancestry cluster reportedly had fewer N-insertions than the roughly 670-donor mean.

Germline V lookup: CDR1 MNHEY, CDR2 SVGAGI. The junction had 7 bases not matched to a gene; V was cut back by 5 bases and J by 4 bases. This CDR3 is built from 14 residues. A multiplex PCR was run with 60 Vbeta primers and 13 Jbeta primers. Data came from immunoSEQ multiplex PCR; TCRdb stores just in-frame clones and leaves some out. The repertoire has 95,000 to 100,000 clones, around 69% of them found once; the top ten carry about 20%. Source material: PBMCs. The chain links TRBV6-5 to TRBJ2-7, with TRBD2 matching 8 bases. The receptor comes from a woman aged 55-75 years in good health and CMV-seropositive. The CDR3 spells CASSLTGTRYEQYF. The CDR3 DNA sequence: TGTGCCAGCAGTCTAACCGGGACTAGATACGAGCAGTACTTC.